These 2 T cell receptor beta chains were sequenced from one sample in a study of blood T cells in healthy people across ages. A second PCR of about 6 to 11 cycles used a sample-barcoded 5' primer and a J-beta primer mix. MiXCR, run by TCRdb on the 5' RACE reads, gives a single entry per CDR3 protein. The sample contains 950,000 to 1,200,000 distinct CDR3 sequences, about two fifths of which appear only once. The sequenced sample was blood. The receptor source for this set is a man aged 18 to 29 in good health.

This clonotype was counted only a few times. At one end the junction does not follow the germline gene, possibly because of a read error. The genes are TRBV4-3 and TRBJ1-1; D unresolved. This CDR3 is 14 amino acids long. Germline V CDR1 and CDR2: LGHNA, YSLEER. The CDR3 is CTSSQGVQNTEAFF. CDR3 sequence (DNA): TGCACCAGCAGCCAAGGCGTTCAGAACACTGAAGCTTTCTTT.

The rearrangement joins TRBV4-3 to TRBJ1-2; 8 bases match TRBD1. CDR1 and CDR2 (germline): LGHNA, YSLEER. The CDR3 has 14 amino acids. V shed 4 bases and J 4 bases; nucleotides not matched to a gene: 5. Here the CDR3 reads CASSRQGSVYGYTF. In nucleotides, the CDR3 is TGCGCCAGCAGCCGACAGGGGTCGGTCTATGGCTACACCTTC.